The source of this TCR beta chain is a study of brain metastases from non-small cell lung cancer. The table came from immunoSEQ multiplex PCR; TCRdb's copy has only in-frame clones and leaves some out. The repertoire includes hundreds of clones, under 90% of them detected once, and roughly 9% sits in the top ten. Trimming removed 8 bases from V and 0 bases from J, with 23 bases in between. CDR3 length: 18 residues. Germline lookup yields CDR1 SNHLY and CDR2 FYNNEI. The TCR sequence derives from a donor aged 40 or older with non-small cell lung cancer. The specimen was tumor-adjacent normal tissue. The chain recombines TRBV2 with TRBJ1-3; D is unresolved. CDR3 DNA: TGTGCCAGCCGGTGGGATAGGGAGAGAGGAGACTCTGGAAACACCATATATTTT. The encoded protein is CASRWDRERGDSGNTIYF.